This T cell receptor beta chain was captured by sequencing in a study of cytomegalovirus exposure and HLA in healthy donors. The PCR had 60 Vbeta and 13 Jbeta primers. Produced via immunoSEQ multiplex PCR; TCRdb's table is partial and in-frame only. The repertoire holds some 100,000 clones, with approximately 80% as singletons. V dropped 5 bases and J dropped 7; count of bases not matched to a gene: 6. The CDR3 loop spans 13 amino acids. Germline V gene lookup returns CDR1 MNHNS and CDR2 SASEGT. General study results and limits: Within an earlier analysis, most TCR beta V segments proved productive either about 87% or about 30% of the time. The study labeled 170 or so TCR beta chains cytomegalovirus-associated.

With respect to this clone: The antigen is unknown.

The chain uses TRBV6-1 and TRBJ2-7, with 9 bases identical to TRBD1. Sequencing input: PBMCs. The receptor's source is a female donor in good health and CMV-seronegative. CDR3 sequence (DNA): TGTGCCAGCAGTTTACAGGGGGCGAGAGAGCAGTACTTC. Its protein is CASSLQGAREQYF.